Listed below are T cell receptor beta chains from one sample, sequenced in a study of blood T cell repertoires in COVID-19. Using immunoSEQ multiplex PCR, the repertoire was profiled, and TCRdb retains in-frame clones only, with some absent. The table has 95,000 to 150,000 clones, around 81% seen once; the top ten hold approximately 18%. The sequenced material came from peripheral blood. These receptors were obtained from a man aged 25 to 45 with COVID-19, enrolled during active disease. Both conserved end residues are part of each CDR3. Fields, in order: J gene, V gene, D gene, clone size, CDR3 protein, CDR3 DNA. D genes are given only for firm matches. Clone size is stated in some rows and not others, as once, few, many or a class when expanded.

>TRBJ1-3|TRBV3-1/TRBV3-2|.|.
CASSQEQQGVPSGNTIYF
TGTGCCAGCAGCCAAGAACAACAGGGTGTCCCTTCTGGAAACACCATATATTTT
>TRBJ2-1|TRBV12-3/TRBV12-4|TRBD2|.
CASSYGLAEEQFF
TGTGCCAGCAGTTATGGACTAGCGGAAGAGCAGTTCTTC
>TRBJ2-7|TRBV29-1|.|.
CSGPGEQYF
TGCAGCGGACCGGGAGAGCAGTACTTC
>TRBJ2-7|TRBV7-9|TRBD1|.
CASGGQGYYEQYF
TGTGCCAGCGGGGGACAGGGCTACTACGAGCAGTACTTC
>TRBJ1-6|TRBV27|TRBD1|.
CASTPRDRINSPLHF
TGTGCCAGCACTCCCCGGGACAGGATTAATTCACCCCTCCACTTT
>TRBJ2-1|TRBV2|TRBD2|.
CASRPQGGMVEQFF
TGTGCCAGCAGGCCCCAGGGAGGGATGGTTGAGCAGTTCTTC
>TRBJ1-3|TRBV18|.|.
CASSPQAARATNTIYF
TGTGCCAGCTCACCACAGGCGGCAAGAGCCACGAACACCATATATTTT
>TRBJ2-7|TRBV5-6|TRBD1|.
CASSSGTKTGYYEQYF
TGTGCCAGCAGCTCCGGGACCAAGACAGGGTACTACGAGCAGTACTTC
>TRBJ2-7|TRBV27|.|.
CASSWGDEQYF
TGTGCCAGCAGTTGGGGCGACGAGCAGTACTTC
>TRBJ2-7|TRBV6-2/TRBV6-3|TRBD1|once
CASSYGTGGAVQYF
TGTGCCAGCAGTTACGGGACAGGGGGCGCCGTCCAGTACTTC
>TRBJ2-2|TRBV30|TRBD2|.
CAWKNSGIDTGELFF
TGTGCCTGGAAGAATAGCGGGATTGACACCGGGGAGCTGTTTTTT
>TRBJ1-1|TRBV19|.|.
CASSIQAANTEAFF
TGTGCCAGTAGTATTCAGGCAGCGAACACTGAAGCTTTCTTT
>TRBJ1-1|TRBV18|.|once
CASSPRTIAGDTEAFF
TGTGCCAGCTCACCCCGGACTATTGCGGGGGACACTGAAGCTTTCTTT
>TRBJ2-1|TRBV7-9|.|.
CASSSPYNEQFF
TGTGCCAGCAGCTCCCCTTACAATGAGCAGTTCTTC
>TRBJ2-2|TRBV15|TRBD1|medium-sized
CATLGQGNTGELFF
TGTGCCACCCTGGGACAGGGTAACACCGGGGAGCTGTTTTTT
>TRBJ1-4|TRBV27|TRBD1|.
CASSPRTGGGEKLFF
TGTGCCAGCAGTCCACGGACAGGGGGTGGTGAAAAACTGTTTTTT
>TRBJ1-2|TRBV29-1|TRBD1|.
CSVVFTGDHYGYTF
TGCAGCGTGGTATTTACAGGGGATCACTATGGCTACACCTTC
>TRBJ2-5|TRBV5-8|.|.
CASSSIGSPGSTQYF
TGTGCCAGCAGCTCCATTGGCTCCCCGGGTTCGACCCAGTACTTC
>TRBJ1-5|TRBV15|TRBD1|once
CATSRGVTGDQPQHF
TGTGCCACCAGCAGGGGGGTAACAGGGGATCAGCCCCAGCATTTT
>TRBJ1-3|TRBV10-3|.|few
CAISARDSNTIYF
TGTGCCATCAGTGCTAGGGACTCCAACACCATATATTTT
>TRBJ1-3|TRBV11-2|.|.
CASSLAGLSSGNTIYF
TGTGCCAGCAGCTTAGCTGGGCTTAGCTCTGGAAACACCATATATTTT
>TRBJ1-1|TRBV9|.|.
CASSVGGGDASSSGAAFF
TGTGCCAGCAGCGTAGGGGGAGGGGACGCTAGTTCCTCAGGGGCGGCTTTCTTT
>TRBJ1-4|TRBV5-1|.|.
CASSLGTSGDEKLFF
TGCGCCAGCAGCTTGGGAACTAGTGGAGACGAAAAACTGTTTTTT
>TRBJ1-1|TRBV7-6|.|.
CASSLERGISEAFF
TGTGCCAGCAGCTTAGAGCGGGGGATCAGTGAAGCTTTCTTT
>TRBJ2-2|TRBV4-3|.|.
CASSQDRPRVGTGELFF
TGCGCCAGCAGCCAAGATCGTCCACGAGTTGGCACCGGGGAGCTGTTTTTT
>TRBJ2-1|TRBV3-1/TRBV3-2|.|.
CASSLDPSSYNEQFF
TGTGCCAGCAGCCTAGACCCGAGCTCCTACAATGAGCAGTTCTTC
>TRBJ1-3|TRBV28|.|once
CASSPIGDTIYF
TGTGCCAGCAGCCCAATAGGGGACACCATATATTTT
>TRBJ1-1|TRBV5-1|.|once
CASSRAAVNTEAFF
TGCGCCAGCAGCCGGGCAGCGGTGAACACTGAAGCTTTCTTT
>TRBJ1-4|TRBV7-9|TRBD1|.
CASSPHPGTDEKLFF
TGTGCCAGCAGCCCCCATCCCGGGACAGATGAAAAACTGTTTTTT